Here is one T cell receptor (beta chain) with its context. This sample was taken from a study of blood T cell repertoires in COVID-19. The trim removed 5 bases at V and 10 bases at J, leaving 9 bases unmatched. The length of the CDR3 is 12 residues. Looked up from germline, CDR1 is GTSNPN and CDR2 is SVGIG (reference sequence). Profiled with immunoSEQ multiplex PCR; TCRdb holds only in-frame clones, not every one. The sample holds some 160,000 clones, around 82% seen once. The sample comprised peripheral blood. The TCR comes from a woman aged 70-85 years who had recovered from COVID-19. The gene calls are TRBV30 and TRBJ1-1, with 8 bases matching TRBD1. For the CDR3, the DNA is TGTGCCTGGGGGGCAGGGGGCTGGGGAGCTTTCTTT. This sequence encodes CAWGAGGWGAFF.